The rows below give T cell receptor beta chains drawn from one sample of a study of T cell repertoires in cytomegalovirus infection. Each CDR3 protein gets one entry after TCRdb re-called the reads with MiXCR. The data contain 560,000 or so distinct CDR3 sequences, approximately 15% of them singletons. The sample taken for sequencing was CD8+ T cells from PBMCs. All receptors come from a human donor in good health (CMV status not recorded). Some clones in this sample may be carry-over from other donors' samples. Both conserved end residues are part of each CDR3. The order of the fields is clone size, D gene, J gene, V gene, CDR3 protein, CDR3 DNA. A D gene is named only where the DNA matches it firmly. Only part of the rows carry a size: once, few, many, or a class if the clone is expanded.

clone_size: few; d_call: NA; j_call: TRBJ1-2; v_call: TRBV28; cdr3_aa: CASSLNPTGIYGYTF; cdr3_nt: TGTGCCAGCAGTTTGAATCCGACAGGTATCTATGGCTACACCTTC
clone_size: many; d_call: TRBD1; j_call: TRBJ1-4; v_call: TRBV7-9; cdr3_aa: CASSSGQGGTNEKLFF; cdr3_nt: TGTGCCAGCAGTTCCGGACAGGGGGGGACTAATGAAAAACTGTTTTTT
clone_size: NA; d_call: NA; j_call: TRBJ2-2; v_call: TRBV9; cdr3_aa: CASSDGGVTGELFF; cdr3_nt: TGTGCCAGCAGCGACGGGGGTGTCACCGGGGAGCTGTTTTTT
clone_size: NA; d_call: TRBD2; j_call: TRBJ2-3; v_call: TRBV4-1; cdr3_aa: CASSQDGGGRTDTQYF; cdr3_nt: TGCGCCAGCAGCCAAGATGGGGGAGGGCGCACAGATACGCAGTATTTT
clone_size: few; d_call: TRBD1; j_call: TRBJ2-5; v_call: TRBV6-2/TRBV6-3; cdr3_aa: CASSRTGTGGETQYF; cdr3_nt: TGTGCCAGCAGCCGAACCGGGACAGGGGGAGAGACCCAGTACTTC
clone_size: NA; d_call: TRBD2; j_call: TRBJ2-7; v_call: TRBV20-1; cdr3_aa: CSARDQWTSGTYEQYF; cdr3_nt: TGCAGTGCTAGAGATCAATGGACTAGCGGGACCTACGAGCAGTACTTC
clone_size: NA; d_call: NA; j_call: TRBJ2-5; v_call: TRBV2; cdr3_aa: CASSEGQDRPETQYF; cdr3_nt: TGTGCCAGCAGTGAAGGGCAGGATCGGCCAGAGACCCAGTACTTC
clone_size: many; d_call: NA; j_call: TRBJ1-1; v_call: TRBV6-1; cdr3_aa: CASKSAEGTEAFF; cdr3_nt: TGTGCCAGCAAATCCGCTGAGGGCACTGAAGCTTTCTTT
clone_size: many; d_call: NA; j_call: TRBJ2-5; v_call: TRBV10-3; cdr3_aa: CAISEFDQLQETQYF; cdr3_nt: TGTGCCATCAGTGAGTTTGACCAACTCCAAGAGACCCAGTACTTC
clone_size: few; d_call: TRBD1; j_call: TRBJ1-5; v_call: TRBV27; cdr3_aa: CASSAGGRNQPQHF; cdr3_nt: TGTGCCAGCAGTGCAGGGGGACGCAATCAGCCCCAGCATTTT
clone_size: many; d_call: TRBD1; j_call: TRBJ1-1; v_call: TRBV12-3/TRBV12-4; cdr3_aa: CASSLSGQADTEAFF; cdr3_nt: TGTGCCAGCAGTTTAAGTGGACAGGCCGACACTGAAGCTTTCTTT
clone_size: few; d_call: NA; j_call: TRBJ2-4; v_call: TRBV27; cdr3_aa: CASSPLHTLAKNIQYF; cdr3_nt: TGTGCCAGCAGTCCGCTACATACGCTGGCCAAAAACATTCAGTACTTC
clone_size: NA; d_call: TRBD1; j_call: TRBJ2-7; v_call: TRBV20-1; cdr3_aa: CSARPGQWVYEQYF; cdr3_nt: TGCAGTGCTCGACCGGGACAGTGGGTCTACGAGCAGTACTTC
clone_size: few; d_call: NA; j_call: TRBJ2-5; v_call: TRBV20-1; cdr3_aa: CSARDFSEIGKQETQYF; cdr3_nt: TGCAGTGCTAGAGATTTCTCTGAGATTGGGAAACAAGAGACCCAGTACTTC
clone_size: few; d_call: NA; j_call: TRBJ1-4; v_call: TRBV6-5; cdr3_aa: CASRSPGRRDDNEKLFF; cdr3_nt: TGTGCCAGCAGGTCCCCGGGACGCCGGGACGATAATGAAAAACTGTTTTTT
clone_size: many; d_call: TRBD1; j_call: TRBJ1-1; v_call: TRBV7-8; cdr3_aa: CASSPPEGDREAFF; cdr3_nt: TGTGCCAGCAGCCCGCCCGAGGGGGACAGAGAAGCTTTCTTT
clone_size: NA; d_call: TRBD1; j_call: TRBJ2-7; v_call: TRBV27; cdr3_aa: CASIPSVGQKIHYEQYF; cdr3_nt: TGTGCCAGCATCCCCTCCGTGGGACAGAAAATTCACTACGAGCAGTACTTC
clone_size: NA; d_call: TRBD1; j_call: TRBJ2-1; v_call: TRBV19; cdr3_aa: CASSIRDRAGDEQFF; cdr3_nt: TGTGCCAGTAGTATCCGGGACAGGGCCGGGGATGAGCAGTTCTTC
clone_size: NA; d_call: TRBD1; j_call: TRBJ1-2; v_call: TRBV7-6; cdr3_aa: CASSRGQLAHCYTF; cdr3_nt: TGTGCCAGCAGCCGGGGACAGCTAGCGCATTGCTACACCTTC
clone_size: NA; d_call: NA; j_call: TRBJ1-4; v_call: TRBV4-1; cdr3_aa: CASSQDFILGAEKLFF; cdr3_nt: TGCGCCAGCAGCCAAGACTTCATCCTTGGAGCTGAAAAACTGTTTTTT
clone_size: few; d_call: NA; j_call: TRBJ2-5; v_call: TRBV4-1; cdr3_aa: CASSKAGIRPQETQYF; cdr3_nt: TGCGCCAGCAGCAAAGCAGGCATAAGGCCCCAAGAGACCCAGTACTTC
clone_size: many; d_call: NA; j_call: TRBJ2-6; v_call: TRBV11-2; cdr3_aa: CASIWGRGSGANVLTF; cdr3_nt: TGTGCCAGCATATGGGGACGGGGGAGTGGGGCCAACGTCCTGACTTTC
clone_size: many; d_call: NA; j_call: TRBJ2-7; v_call: TRBV7-6; cdr3_aa: CASSLRGGKGSYEQYF; cdr3_nt: TGTGCCAGCAGCTTAAGGGGGGGCAAGGGCTCCTACGAGCAGTACTTC
clone_size: NA; d_call: NA; j_call: TRBJ2-7; v_call: TRBV6-5; cdr3_aa: CASSYSSLNYEQYF; cdr3_nt: TGTGCCAGCAGTTACTCGAGCCTTAACTACGAGCAGTACTTC
clone_size: NA; d_call: TRBD2; j_call: TRBJ2-1; v_call: TRBV18; cdr3_aa: CASSPYDSSGSDEQFF; cdr3_nt: TGTGCCAGCTCACCCTACGACTCTAGCGGGAGTGATGAGCAGTTCTTC
clone_size: NA; d_call: NA; j_call: TRBJ2-3; v_call: TRBV7-9; cdr3_aa: CASSLPGAATDTQYF; cdr3_nt: TGTGCCAGCAGCCTTCCGGGGGCCGCCACAGATACGCAGTATTTT
clone_size: few; d_call: NA; j_call: TRBJ1-4; v_call: TRBV25-1; cdr3_aa: CASSEERGTAEKLFF; cdr3_nt: TGTGCCAGCAGTGAAGAGAGGGGCACGGCTGAAAAACTGTTTTTT
clone_size: many; d_call: NA; j_call: TRBJ2-1; v_call: TRBV7-2; cdr3_aa: CASSSRPRGNEQFF; cdr3_nt: TGTGCCAGCAGCTCCCGCCCTCGCGGCAATGAGCAGTTCTTC
clone_size: few; d_call: NA; j_call: TRBJ2-7; v_call: TRBV5-5; cdr3_aa: CASSLAIVSEQYF; cdr3_nt: TGTGCCAGCAGCTTGGCTATAGTGAGCGAGCAGTACTTC
clone_size: many; d_call: TRBD1; j_call: TRBJ1-2; v_call: TRBV7-9; cdr3_aa: CASIGQGASYTF; cdr3_nt: TGTGCCAGCATCGGACAGGGGGCAAGCTACACCTTC
clone_size: many; d_call: TRBD1; j_call: TRBJ1-2; v_call: TRBV7-6; cdr3_aa: CASSLSRTGNYGYTF; cdr3_nt: TGTGCCAGCAGCCTCTCTCGGACAGGGAACTATGGCTACACCTTC
clone_size: NA; d_call: NA; j_call: TRBJ1-1; v_call: TRBV29-1; cdr3_aa: CSVEKRGVGGRANTEAFF; cdr3_nt: TGCAGCGTTGAAAAGCGGGGGGTTGGGGGAAGGGCGAACACTGAAGCTTTCTTT
clone_size: many; d_call: NA; j_call: TRBJ1-5; v_call: TRBV5-1; cdr3_aa: CASSEGWGQPQHF; cdr3_nt: TGCGCCAGCAGTGAAGGGTGGGGTCAGCCCCAGCATTTT
clone_size: few; d_call: NA; j_call: TRBJ2-5; v_call: TRBV19; cdr3_aa: CASSFQTGYQETQYF; cdr3_nt: TGTGCCAGTAGTTTCCAAACAGGGTACCAAGAGACCCAGTACTTC
clone_size: many; d_call: NA; j_call: TRBJ1-2; v_call: TRBV12-3/TRBV12-4; cdr3_aa: CASSSAQDRSRGYTF; cdr3_nt: TGTGCCAGCAGTTCCGCACAGGACAGATCGCGAGGCTACACCTTC
clone_size: NA; d_call: TRBD2; j_call: TRBJ2-7; v_call: TRBV7-2; cdr3_aa: CASSLASGGVYEQYF; cdr3_nt: TGTGCCAGCAGCTTAGCTAGCGGGGGGGTCTACGAGCAGTACTTC
clone_size: NA; d_call: TRBD1; j_call: TRBJ1-2; v_call: TRBV6-1; cdr3_aa: CASSAHQQGNYGYTF; cdr3_nt: TGTGCCAGCAGTGCACATCAACAGGGGAACTATGGCTACACCTTC
clone_size: NA; d_call: NA; j_call: TRBJ1-4; v_call: TRBV4-2; cdr3_aa: CASSRVDSSNEKLFF; cdr3_nt: TGTGCCAGCAGCCGGGTCGACTCCAGTAATGAAAAACTGTTTTTT
clone_size: few; d_call: TRBD1; j_call: TRBJ2-6; v_call: TRBV19; cdr3_aa: CASSIWTGLSGANVLTF; cdr3_nt: TGTGCCAGTAGTATCTGGACAGGCCTCTCTGGGGCCAACGTCCTGACTTTC
clone_size: many; d_call: NA; j_call: TRBJ2-5; v_call: TRBV2; cdr3_aa: CARLGLDRNQETQYF; cdr3_nt: TGTGCCAGGCTAGGGTTGGACAGAAACCAAGAGACCCAGTACTTC
clone_size: many; d_call: TRBD2; j_call: TRBJ2-1; v_call: TRBV12-3/TRBV12-4; cdr3_aa: CASRSLAGDENEQFF; cdr3_nt: TGTGCCAGCAGGTCACTAGCGGGAGACGAGAATGAGCAGTTCTTC
clone_size: few; d_call: NA; j_call: TRBJ2-7; v_call: TRBV29-1; cdr3_aa: CSVERGLEQYF; cdr3_nt: TGCAGCGTTGAACGGGGGTTGGAGCAGTACTTC
clone_size: many; d_call: TRBD2; j_call: TRBJ2-5; v_call: TRBV28; cdr3_aa: CASESGRAGHQETQYF; cdr3_nt: TGTGCCAGTGAAAGCGGGAGGGCCGGACACCAAGAGACCCAGTACTTC
clone_size: few; d_call: NA; j_call: TRBJ2-2; v_call: TRBV5-4; cdr3_aa: CASSLVENTGELFF; cdr3_nt: TGTGCCAGCAGCTTGGTGGAGAACACCGGGGAGCTGTTTTTT
clone_size: NA; d_call: NA; j_call: TRBJ1-3; v_call: TRBV5-4; cdr3_aa: CVSSLGRSSGNTIYF; cdr3_nt: TGTGTCAGCAGCTTGGGGAGGAGCTCTGGAAACACCATATATTTT
clone_size: many; d_call: TRBD1; j_call: TRBJ2-7; v_call: TRBV7-6; cdr3_aa: CASSQGQGPYEQYF; cdr3_nt: TGTGCCAGCAGCCAGGGACAGGGCCCGTACGAGCAGTACTTC
clone_size: many; d_call: NA; j_call: TRBJ1-1; v_call: TRBV4-2; cdr3_aa: CASSQDPPLGGRDTEAFF; cdr3_nt: TGTGCCAGCAGCCAAGATCCCCCGTTAGGGGGGAGGGACACTGAAGCTTTCTTT
clone_size: many; d_call: TRBD1; j_call: TRBJ1-3; v_call: TRBV30; cdr3_aa: CAWSHVSGRGYGNTIYF; cdr3_nt: TGTGCCTGGAGCCACGTATCCGGCAGGGGGTACGGAAACACCATATATTTT
clone_size: many; d_call: NA; j_call: TRBJ1-4; v_call: TRBV13; cdr3_aa: CASSQGTAGKLFF; cdr3_nt: TGTGCCAGCAGCCAGGGGACGGCCGGAAAACTGTTTTTT
clone_size: many; d_call: TRBD2; j_call: TRBJ2-7; v_call: TRBV5-6; cdr3_aa: CASSPAVREATYEQYF; cdr3_nt: TGTGCCAGCAGCCCGGCCGTCCGGGAGGCCACCTACGAGCAGTACTTC
clone_size: few; d_call: NA; j_call: TRBJ2-7; v_call: TRBV15; cdr3_aa: CATSRDSGITYEQYF; cdr3_nt: TGTGCCACCAGCAGAGATTCCGGAATTACTTACGAGCAGTACTTC
clone_size: NA; d_call: NA; j_call: TRBJ2-7; v_call: TRBV6-2/TRBV6-3; cdr3_aa: CASSYETWTYEQYF; cdr3_nt: TGTGCCAGCAGTTACGAGACTTGGACCTACGAGCAGTACTTC
clone_size: NA; d_call: TRBD1; j_call: TRBJ1-1; v_call: TRBV7-9; cdr3_aa: CASSFPGTGGMNTEAFF; cdr3_nt: TGTGCCAGCAGCTTCCCCGGGACAGGGGGAATGAACACTGAAGCTTTCTTT
clone_size: many; d_call: NA; j_call: TRBJ2-7; v_call: TRBV11-2; cdr3_aa: CASSPAAGASYEQYF; cdr3_nt: TGTGCCAGCAGCCCCGCGGCGGGGGCGTCCTACGAGCAGTACTTC
clone_size: many; d_call: NA; j_call: TRBJ2-3; v_call: TRBV7-8; cdr3_aa: CASSSRGGTDTQYF; cdr3_nt: TGTGCCAGCAGCTCAAGGGGGGGGACAGATACGCAGTATTTT
clone_size: few; d_call: NA; j_call: TRBJ2-7; v_call: TRBV6-6; cdr3_aa: CASSYSTLSSYEQYF; cdr3_nt: TGTGCCAGCAGTTACTCGACCTTAAGCTCCTACGAGCAGTACTTC
clone_size: many; d_call: TRBD2; j_call: TRBJ2-5; v_call: TRBV7-9; cdr3_aa: CASSPLQREVETQYF; cdr3_nt: TGTGCCAGCAGCCCCCTTCAGCGGGAGGTAGAGACCCAGTACTTC